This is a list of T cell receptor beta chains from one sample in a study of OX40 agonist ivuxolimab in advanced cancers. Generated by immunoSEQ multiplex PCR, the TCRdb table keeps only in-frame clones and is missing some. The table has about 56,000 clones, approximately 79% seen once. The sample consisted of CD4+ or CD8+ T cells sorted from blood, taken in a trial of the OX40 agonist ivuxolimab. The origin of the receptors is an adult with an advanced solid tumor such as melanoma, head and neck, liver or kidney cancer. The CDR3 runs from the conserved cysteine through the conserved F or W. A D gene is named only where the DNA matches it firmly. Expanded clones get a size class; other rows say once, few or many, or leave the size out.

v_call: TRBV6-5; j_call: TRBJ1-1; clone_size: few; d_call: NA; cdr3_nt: TGTGCCAGCAGTTACCAGGGGACCACTGAAGCTTTCTTT; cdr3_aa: CASSYQGTTEAFF
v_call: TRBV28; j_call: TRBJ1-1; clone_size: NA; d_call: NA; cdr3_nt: TGTGCCAGCAGTTTCCCCAAGGCTCTAATTGGAGCTTTCTTT; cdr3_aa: CASSFPKALIGAFF
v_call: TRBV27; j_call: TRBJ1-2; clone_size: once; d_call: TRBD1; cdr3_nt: TGTGCCAGCAGTTCGACAGGGGACTATGGCTACACCTTC; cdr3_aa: CASSSTGDYGYTF
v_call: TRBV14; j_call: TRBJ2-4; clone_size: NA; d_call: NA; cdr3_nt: TGTGCCAGCAGCCAAGAGGAGGCCAAAAACATTCAGTACTTC; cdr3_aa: CASSQEEAKNIQYF
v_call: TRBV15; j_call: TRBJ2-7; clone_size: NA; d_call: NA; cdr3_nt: TGTGCCACCAGCAGAGACAGGGGGGGCTACGAGCAGTACTTC; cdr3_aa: CATSRDRGGYEQYF
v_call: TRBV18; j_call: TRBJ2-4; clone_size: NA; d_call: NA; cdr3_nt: TGTGCCAGCTCACCACCGGTCCCAAGGAACATTCAGTACTTC; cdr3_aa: CASSPPVPRNIQYF
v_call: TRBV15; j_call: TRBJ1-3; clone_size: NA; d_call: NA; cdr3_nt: TGTGCCACCAGCAGCCCGGCGGATACCTCTGGAAACACCATATATTTT; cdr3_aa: CATSSPADTSGNTIYF
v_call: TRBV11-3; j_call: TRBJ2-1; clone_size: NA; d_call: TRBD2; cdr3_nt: TGTGCCAGCAGCTTATCCGTCCTAGCGGGTAGTGAGCAGTTCTTC; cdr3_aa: CASSLSVLAGSEQFF
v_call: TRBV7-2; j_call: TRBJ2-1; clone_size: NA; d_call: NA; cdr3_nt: TGTGCCAGCAGCCCGCCGTCGACAGCATACAATGAGCAGTTCTTC; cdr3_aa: CASSPPSTAYNEQFF
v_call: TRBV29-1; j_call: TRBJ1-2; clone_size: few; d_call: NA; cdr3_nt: TGCAGCGTTGAGCATGGCTACACCTTC; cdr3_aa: CSVEHGYTF
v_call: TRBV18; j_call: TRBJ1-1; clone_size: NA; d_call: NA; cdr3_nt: TGTGCCAGCTCACCCCATCGGTTGAGGGAGGACACTGAAGCTTTCTTT; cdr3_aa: CASSPHRLREDTEAFF
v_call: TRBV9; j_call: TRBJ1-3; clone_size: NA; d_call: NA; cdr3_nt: TGTGCCAGCAGCGTAGATAGCACCTCTGGAAACACCATATATTTT; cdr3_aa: CASSVDSTSGNTIYF
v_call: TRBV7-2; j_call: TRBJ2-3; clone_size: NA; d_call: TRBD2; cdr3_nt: TGTGCCAGCAGCTTAGCGGGACTAGCGGGAGTCACCCCAGATACGCAGTATTTT; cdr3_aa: CASSLAGLAGVTPDTQYF
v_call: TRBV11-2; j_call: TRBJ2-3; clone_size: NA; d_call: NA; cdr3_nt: TGTGCCAGCAGCTCCCGAGCCTACACGGGGTTCGGCACAGATACGCAGTATTTT; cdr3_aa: CASSSRAYTGFGTDTQYF
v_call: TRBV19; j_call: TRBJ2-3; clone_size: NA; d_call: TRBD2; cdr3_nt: TGTGCCAGTACCGGGACTAGCGGGAGAACGCAGTATTTT; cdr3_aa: CASTGTSGRTQYF
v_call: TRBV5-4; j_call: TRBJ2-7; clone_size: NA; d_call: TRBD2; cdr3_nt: TGTGCCAGCAGCTTGTCTAGCGGGGTCTCCTACGAGCAGTACTTC; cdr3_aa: CASSLSSGVSYEQYF
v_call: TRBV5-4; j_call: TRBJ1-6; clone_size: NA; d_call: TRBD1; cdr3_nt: TGTGCCAGCAGCTTAAGACAGGGGGTAGGCGCCTATAATTCACCCCTCCACTTT; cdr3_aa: CASSLRQGVGAYNSPLHF
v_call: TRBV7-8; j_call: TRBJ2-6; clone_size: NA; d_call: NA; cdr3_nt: TGTGCCAGCAGCTTTCGTGGGCCTTCTGGGGCCAACGTCCTGACTTTC; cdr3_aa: CASSFRGPSGANVLTF
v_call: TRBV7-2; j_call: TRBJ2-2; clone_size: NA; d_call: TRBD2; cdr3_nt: TGTGCCAGCAGCCCGGGACTAGCGGGAGGGCCGCACACCGGGGAGCTGTTTTTT; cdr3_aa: CASSPGLAGGPHTGELFF
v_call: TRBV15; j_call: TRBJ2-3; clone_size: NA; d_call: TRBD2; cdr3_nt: TGTGCCACCAGCAGAGATACTAGCGGGGGGACTACAGATACGCAGTATTTT; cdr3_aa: CATSRDTSGGTTDTQYF
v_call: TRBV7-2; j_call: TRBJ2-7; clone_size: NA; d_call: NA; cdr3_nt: TGTGCCAGCAGCACGGGGCAGGGGGGATTCTACGAGCAGTACTTC; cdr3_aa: CASSTGQGGFYEQYF
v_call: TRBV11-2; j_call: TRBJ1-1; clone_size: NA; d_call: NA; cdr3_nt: TGTGCCAGCAGCTTGGAGACCTTTCTAGCCGGGGCTTTCTTT; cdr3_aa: CASSLETFLAGAFF
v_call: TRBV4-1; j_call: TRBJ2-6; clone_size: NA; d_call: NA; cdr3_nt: TGCGCCAGCAGCCAAGAGGCCCGGGCCTCTGGGGCCAACGTCCTGACTTTC; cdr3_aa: CASSQEARASGANVLTF
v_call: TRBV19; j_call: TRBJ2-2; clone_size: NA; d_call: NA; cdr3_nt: TGTGCCAGTGGCAGGGGGAGGGGGCTAACGAACACCGGGGAGCTGTTTTTT; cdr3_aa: CASGRGRGLTNTGELFF
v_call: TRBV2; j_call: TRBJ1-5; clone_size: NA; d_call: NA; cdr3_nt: TGTGCCAGCAATGAGAGGATGACAACTCAGCCCCAGCATTTT; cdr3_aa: CASNERMTTQPQHF
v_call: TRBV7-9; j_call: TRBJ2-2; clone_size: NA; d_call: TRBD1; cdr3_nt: TGTGCCAGCAGCTTCGGTCAGGGGGCGGCCGGGGAGCTGTTTTTT; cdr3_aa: CASSFGQGAAGELFF
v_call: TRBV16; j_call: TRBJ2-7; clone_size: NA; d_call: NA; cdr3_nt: TGTGCCAGCAGCTCAGCAGGGGGGAGGTCCTACGAGCAGTACTTC; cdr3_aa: CASSSAGGRSYEQYF
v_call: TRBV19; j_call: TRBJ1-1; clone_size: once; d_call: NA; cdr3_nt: TGTGCCAGTACCATAAACCGGGCGAACACTGAAGCTTTCTTT; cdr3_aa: CASTINRANTEAFF
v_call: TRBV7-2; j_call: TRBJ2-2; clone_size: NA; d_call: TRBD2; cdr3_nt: TGTGCCAGCAGCTCGAGCGGGAGTCGTACCGGGGAGCTGTTTTTT; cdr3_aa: CASSSSGSRTGELFF
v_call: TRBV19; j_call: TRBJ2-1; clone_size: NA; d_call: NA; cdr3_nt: TGTGCCAGTAGTAGCGGGCAAAACAATGAGCAGTTCTTC; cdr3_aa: CASSSGQNNEQFF
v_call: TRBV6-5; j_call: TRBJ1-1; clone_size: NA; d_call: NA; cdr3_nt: TGTGCCAGCAGTGAAGCGCCGACCCAAGGTGCTTTCTTT; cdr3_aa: CASSEAPTQGAFF
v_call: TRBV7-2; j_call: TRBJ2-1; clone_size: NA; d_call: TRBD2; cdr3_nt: TGTGCCAGCAGCTTAGGTAGCGGGAGGGTTTTGGAGCAGTTCTTC; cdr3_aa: CASSLGSGRVLEQFF
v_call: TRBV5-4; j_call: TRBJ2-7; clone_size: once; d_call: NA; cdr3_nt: TGTGCCAGCAGCCCCTATTACGAGCAGTACTTC; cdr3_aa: CASSPYYEQYF
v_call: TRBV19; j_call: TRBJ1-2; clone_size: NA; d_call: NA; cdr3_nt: TGTGCCAGTAGTCTTGGTCCGAACTATGGCTACACCTTC; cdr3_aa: CASSLGPNYGYTF
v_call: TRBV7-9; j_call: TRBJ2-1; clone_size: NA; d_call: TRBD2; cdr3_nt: TGTGCCAGCAGCTTAGAGGTCCTAGCGGGTGCCCCGTTCTTC; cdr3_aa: CASSLEVLAGAPFF
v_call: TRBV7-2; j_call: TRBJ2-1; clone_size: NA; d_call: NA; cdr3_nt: TGTGCCAGCAGCTTAGGAGGGGGGACCTTAGGCAATGAGCAGTTCTTC; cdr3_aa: CASSLGGGTLGNEQFF
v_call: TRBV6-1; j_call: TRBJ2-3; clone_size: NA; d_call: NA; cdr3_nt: TGTGCCAGCAGTCCACAGGGTTCCACAGATACGCAGTATTTT; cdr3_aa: CASSPQGSTDTQYF
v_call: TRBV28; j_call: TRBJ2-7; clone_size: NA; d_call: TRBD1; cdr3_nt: TGTGCCAGCAGTTCCTCCCGGGACAGGCCCCCCTACGAGCAGTACTTC; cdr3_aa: CASSSSRDRPPYEQYF
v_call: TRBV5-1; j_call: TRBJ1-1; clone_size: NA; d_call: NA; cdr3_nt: TGCGCCAGCAGCTTGTCAGGGAGGAGCACTGAAGCTTTCTTT; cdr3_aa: CASSLSGRSTEAFF
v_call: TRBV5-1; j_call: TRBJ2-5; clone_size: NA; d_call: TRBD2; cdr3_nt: TGCGCCAGCAGCTTGAGACTAGCGGGGGGTTTTGAGACCCAGTACTTC; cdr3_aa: CASSLRLAGGFETQYF
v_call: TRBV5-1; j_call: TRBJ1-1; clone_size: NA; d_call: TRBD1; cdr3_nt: TGCGCCAGCAGCTTGGAAGGGACAGGGGTCACTGAAGCTTTCTTT; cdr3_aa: CASSLEGTGVTEAFF
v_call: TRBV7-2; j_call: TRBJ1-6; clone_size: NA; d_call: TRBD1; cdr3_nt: TGTGCCAGCAGCAACGGACAGGGGAATAATTCACCCCTCCACTTT; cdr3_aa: CASSNGQGNNSPLHF
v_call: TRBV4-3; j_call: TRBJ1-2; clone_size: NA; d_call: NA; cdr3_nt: TGCGCCAGCAGCCAAGGGGGTGGGAACTATGGCTACACCTTC; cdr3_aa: CASSQGGGNYGYTF